This TCR beta chain was documented in a study of blood T cell repertoires in COVID-19. The wider study: T cells, B-cell-depleted T cells, or PBMCs provided the cDNA or gDNA that served as material.

The germline gives CDR1 MDHEN, CDR2 SYDVKM. The CDR3 runs to 15 residues. Trimming pared 3 bases from V and 2 bases from J, leaving 11 bases between. Patients in Seattle were enrolled during active infection, then followed longitudinally. Per the study methods: Estimation of nucleated cell counts relied on the amplification of reference gene primers. Some clones are missing from TCRdb's copy, which holds only in-frame ones; the method was immunoSEQ multiplex PCR. V and J calls and clone size are as listed in that table; D and trimming were resolved from the DNA. The top ten clones hold approximately 4.1% of a sample with over 80,000 clones, roughly 70% of them seen once.

The chain uses TRBV28 and TRBJ2-1; the D gene is possibly TRBD1 (6 bases). The TCR sequence derives from a man aged 65 to 85 with COVID-19, enrolled during active disease. The sample was peripheral blood. CDR3 bases: TGTGCCAGCAGTTTTGGGGGCCTACCCTACAATGAGCAGTTCTTC. Protein sequence: CASSFGGLPYNEQFF.